This TCR beta chain was found in a study of T cell changes during pregnancy in multiple sclerosis. V was trimmed by 3 bases and J by 1 base, leaving 16 bases between them. Germline V lookup: CDR1 LNHDA, CDR2 SQIVND (reference sequence). CDR3 length equals 17 residues. Here immunoSEQ multiplex PCR was the method, and the copy in TCRdb shows in-frame clones only, minus some. The sample lists tens of thousands of clones, 80% to 95% occurring once. The sample holds one count of this clone. This sequence joins TRBV19 and TRBJ1-5; possibly TRBD1 for D (5 bases). This TCR was recovered from a female donor with multiple sclerosis, enrolled in a pregnancy study. The source was CD4+ T cells from peripheral blood mononuclear cells, collected before pregnancy. CDR3 protein: CASSMVVGLASNQPQHF. The CDR3 DNA follows: TGTGCCAGTAGTATGGTGGTGGGGCTTGCGAGCAATCAGCCCCAGCATTTT.